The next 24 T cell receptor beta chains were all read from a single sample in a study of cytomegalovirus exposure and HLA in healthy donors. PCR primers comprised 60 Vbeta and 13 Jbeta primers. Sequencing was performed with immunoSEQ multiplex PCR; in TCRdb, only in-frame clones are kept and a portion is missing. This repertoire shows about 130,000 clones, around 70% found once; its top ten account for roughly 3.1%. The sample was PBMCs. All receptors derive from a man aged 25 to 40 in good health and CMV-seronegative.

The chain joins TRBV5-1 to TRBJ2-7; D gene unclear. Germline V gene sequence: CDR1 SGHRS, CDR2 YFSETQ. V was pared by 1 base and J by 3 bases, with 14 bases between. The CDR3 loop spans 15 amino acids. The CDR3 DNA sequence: TGCGCCAGCAGCTTGTCAGGAACAGATGGCTACGAGCAGTACTTC. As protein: CASSLSGTDGYEQYF.

The CDR3 is CASSPGQEGGEAFF. The DNA of the CDR3 is TGCGCCAGCAGCCCCGGACAGGAGGGTGGGGAAGCTTTCTTT. The chain joins TRBV5-1 to TRBJ1-1; 7 nucleotides align to TRBD1. CDR3 size: 14 residues. Germline assignment: CDR1 SGHRS and CDR2 YFSETQ. V dropped 4 bases and J dropped 8; count of bases not matched to a gene: 11.

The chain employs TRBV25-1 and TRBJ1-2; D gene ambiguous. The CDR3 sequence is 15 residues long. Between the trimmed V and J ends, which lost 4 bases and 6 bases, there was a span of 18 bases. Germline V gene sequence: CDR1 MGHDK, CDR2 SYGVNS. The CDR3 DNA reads TGTGCCAGCAGTGGAACTGTATCTGGGAGAAATGGCTACACCTTC. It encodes CASSGTVSGRNGYTF.

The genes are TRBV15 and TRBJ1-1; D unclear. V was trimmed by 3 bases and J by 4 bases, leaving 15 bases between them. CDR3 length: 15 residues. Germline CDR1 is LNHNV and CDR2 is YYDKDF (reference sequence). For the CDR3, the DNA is TGTGCCACCAGCAGGGAGGAACGCAGCCGCACTGAAGCTTTCTTT. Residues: CATSREERSRTEAFF.

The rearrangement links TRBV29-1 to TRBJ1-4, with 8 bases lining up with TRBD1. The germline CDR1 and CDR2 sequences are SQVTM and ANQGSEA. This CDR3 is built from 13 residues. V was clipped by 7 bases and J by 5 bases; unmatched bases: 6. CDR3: CSANRGANEKLFF. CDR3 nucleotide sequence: TGCAGCGCGAACAGGGGGGCAAATGAAAAACTGTTTTTT.

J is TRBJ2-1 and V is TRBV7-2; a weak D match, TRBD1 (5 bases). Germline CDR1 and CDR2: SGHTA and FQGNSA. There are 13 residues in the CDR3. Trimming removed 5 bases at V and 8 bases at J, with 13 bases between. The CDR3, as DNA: TGTGCCAGCAGCCCACAGGTTTCGGATGAGCAGTTCTTC. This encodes CASSPQVSDEQFF. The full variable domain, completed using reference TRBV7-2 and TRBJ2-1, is GAGVSQSPSNKVTEKGKDVELRCDPISGHTALYWYRQSLGQGLEFLIYFQGNSAPDKSGLPSDRFSAERTGGSVSTLTIQRTQQEDSAVYLCASSPQVSDEQFFGPGTRLTVL.

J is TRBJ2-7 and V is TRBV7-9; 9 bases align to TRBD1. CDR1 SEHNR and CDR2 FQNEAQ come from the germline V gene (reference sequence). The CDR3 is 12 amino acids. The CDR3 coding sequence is TGTTCCATACAGGGGGCGCTTTCCGAGCAGTACTTC. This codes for CSIQGALSEQYF.

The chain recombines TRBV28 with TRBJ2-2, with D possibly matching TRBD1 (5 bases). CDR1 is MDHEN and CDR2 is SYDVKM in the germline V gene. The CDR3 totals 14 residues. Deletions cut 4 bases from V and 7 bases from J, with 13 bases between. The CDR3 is CASSSGQINGELFF. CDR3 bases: TGTGCCAGCAGTTCCGGACAAATCAACGGGGAGCTGTTTTTT. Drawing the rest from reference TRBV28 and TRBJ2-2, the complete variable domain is DVKVTQSSRYLVKRTGEKVFLECVQDMDHENMFWYRQDPGLGLRLIYFSYDVKMKEKGDIPEGYSVSREKKERFSLILESASTNQTSMYLCASSSGQINGELFFGEGSRLTVL.

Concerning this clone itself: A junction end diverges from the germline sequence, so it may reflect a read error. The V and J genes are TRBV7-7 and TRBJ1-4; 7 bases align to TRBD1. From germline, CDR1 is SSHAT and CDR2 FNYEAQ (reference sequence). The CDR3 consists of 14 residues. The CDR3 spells CASSSGTANEKLFF. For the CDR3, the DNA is TGTGCTAGCAGCTCCGGGACAGCGAATGAAAAACTGTTTTTT. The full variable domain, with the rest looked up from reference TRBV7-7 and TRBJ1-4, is GAGVSQSPRYKVTKRGQDVTLRCDPISSHATLYWYQQALGQGPEFLTYFNYEAQPDKSGLPSDRFSAERPEGSISTLTIQRTEQRDSAMYRCASSSGTANEKLFFGSGTQLSVL.

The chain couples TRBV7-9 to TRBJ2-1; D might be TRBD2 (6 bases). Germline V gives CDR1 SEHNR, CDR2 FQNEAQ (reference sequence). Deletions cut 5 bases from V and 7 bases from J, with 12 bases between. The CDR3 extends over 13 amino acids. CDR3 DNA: TGTGCCAGCAGCCGGGACTTTTGGAATGAGCAGTTCTTC. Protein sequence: CASSRDFWNEQFF. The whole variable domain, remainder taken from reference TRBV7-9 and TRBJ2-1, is DTGVSQNPRHKITKRGQNVTFRCDPISEHNRLYWYRQTLGQGPEFLTYFQNEAQLEKSRLLSDRFSAERPKGSFSTLEIQRTEQGDSAMYLCASSRDFWNEQFFGPGTRLTVL.

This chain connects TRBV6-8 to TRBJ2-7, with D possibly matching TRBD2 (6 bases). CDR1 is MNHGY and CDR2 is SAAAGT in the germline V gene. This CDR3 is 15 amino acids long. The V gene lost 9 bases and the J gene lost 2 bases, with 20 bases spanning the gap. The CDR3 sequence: CARGPRGGSPYEQYF. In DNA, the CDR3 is TGTGCCAGAGGGCCGCGGGGAGGTTCCCCCTACGAGCAGTACTTC.

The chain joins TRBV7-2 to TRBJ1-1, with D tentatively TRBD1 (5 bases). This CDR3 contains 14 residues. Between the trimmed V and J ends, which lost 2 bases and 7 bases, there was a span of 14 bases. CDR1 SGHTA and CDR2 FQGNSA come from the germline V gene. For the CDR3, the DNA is TGTGCCAGCAGCTTAAAGTTGGGGGGTGGTGAAGCTTTCTTT. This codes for CASSLKLGGGEAFF.

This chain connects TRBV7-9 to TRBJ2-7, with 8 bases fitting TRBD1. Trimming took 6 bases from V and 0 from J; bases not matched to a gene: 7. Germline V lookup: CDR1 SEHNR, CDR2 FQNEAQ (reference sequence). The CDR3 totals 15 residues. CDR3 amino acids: CASSSDRASSYEQYF. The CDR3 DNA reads TGTGCCAGCAGTTCGGACAGGGCAAGCTCCTACGAGCAGTACTTC. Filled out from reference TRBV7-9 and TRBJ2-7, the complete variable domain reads DTGVSQNPRHKITKRGQNVTFRCDPISEHNRLYWYRQTLGQGPEFLTYFQNEAQLEKSRLLSDRFSAERPKGSFSTLEIQRTEQGDSAMYLCASSSDRASSYEQYFGPGTRLTVT.

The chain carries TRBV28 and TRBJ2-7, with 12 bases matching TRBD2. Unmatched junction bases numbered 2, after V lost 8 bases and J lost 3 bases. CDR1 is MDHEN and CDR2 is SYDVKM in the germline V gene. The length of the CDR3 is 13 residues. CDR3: CASWGLAGYEQYF. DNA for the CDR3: TGTGCCAGCTGGGGACTAGCGGGCTACGAGCAGTACTTC.

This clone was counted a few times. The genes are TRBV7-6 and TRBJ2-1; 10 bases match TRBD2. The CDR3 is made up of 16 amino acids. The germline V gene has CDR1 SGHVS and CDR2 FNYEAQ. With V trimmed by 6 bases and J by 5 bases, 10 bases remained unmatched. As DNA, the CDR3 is TGTGCCAGCAGTTCTTTCAGGACTAGCGGTAACAATGAGCAGTTCTTC. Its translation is CASSSFRTSGNNEQFF.

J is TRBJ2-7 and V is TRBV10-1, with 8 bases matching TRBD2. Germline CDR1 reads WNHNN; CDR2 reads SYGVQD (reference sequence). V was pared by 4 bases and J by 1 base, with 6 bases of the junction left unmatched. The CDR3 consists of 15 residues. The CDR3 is CASSAGREASYEQYF. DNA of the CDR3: TGCGCCAGCAGTGCCGGGAGGGAAGCATCCTACGAGCAGTACTTC.

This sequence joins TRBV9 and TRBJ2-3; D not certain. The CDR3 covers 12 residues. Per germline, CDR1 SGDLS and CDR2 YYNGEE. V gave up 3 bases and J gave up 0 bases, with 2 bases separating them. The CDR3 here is CASSASTDTQYF. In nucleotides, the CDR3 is TGTGCCAGCAGCGCGAGCACAGATACGCAGTATTTT. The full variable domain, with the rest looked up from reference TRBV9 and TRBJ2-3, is DSGVTQTPKHLITATGQRVTLRCSPRSGDLSVYWYQQSLDQGLQFLIQYYNGEERAKGNILERFSAQQFPDLHSELNLSSLELGDSALYFCASSASTDTQYFGPGTRLTVL.

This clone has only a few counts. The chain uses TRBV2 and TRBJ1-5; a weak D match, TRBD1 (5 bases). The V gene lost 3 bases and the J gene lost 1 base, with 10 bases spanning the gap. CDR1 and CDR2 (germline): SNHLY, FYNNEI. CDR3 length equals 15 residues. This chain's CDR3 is CASSEMGGSNQPQHF. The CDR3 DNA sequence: TGTGCCAGCAGTGAGATGGGGGGGAGCAATCAGCCCCAGCATTTT.

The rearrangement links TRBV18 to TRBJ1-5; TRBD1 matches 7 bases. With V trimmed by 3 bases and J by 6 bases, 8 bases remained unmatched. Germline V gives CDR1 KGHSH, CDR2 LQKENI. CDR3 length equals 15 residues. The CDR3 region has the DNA TGTGCCAGCTCACCCGGAACAGGGGCTGTTCAGCCCCAGCATTTT. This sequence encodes CASSPGTGAVQPQHF.

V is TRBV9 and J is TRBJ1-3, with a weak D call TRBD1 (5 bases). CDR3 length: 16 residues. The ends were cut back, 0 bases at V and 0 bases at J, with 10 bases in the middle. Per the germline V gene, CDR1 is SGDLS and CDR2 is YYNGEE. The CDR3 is CASSVVQGGSGNTIYF. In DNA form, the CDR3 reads TGTGCCAGCAGCGTAGTTCAGGGTGGCTCTGGAAACACCATATATTTT.

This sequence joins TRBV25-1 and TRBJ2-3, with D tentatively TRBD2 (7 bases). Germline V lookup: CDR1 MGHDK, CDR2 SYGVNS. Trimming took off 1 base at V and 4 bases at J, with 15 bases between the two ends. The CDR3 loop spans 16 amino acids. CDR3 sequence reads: CASSEFGWGGADTQYF. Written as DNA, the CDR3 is TGTGCCAGCAGTGAATTCGGATGGGGGGGCGCAGATACGCAGTATTTT.

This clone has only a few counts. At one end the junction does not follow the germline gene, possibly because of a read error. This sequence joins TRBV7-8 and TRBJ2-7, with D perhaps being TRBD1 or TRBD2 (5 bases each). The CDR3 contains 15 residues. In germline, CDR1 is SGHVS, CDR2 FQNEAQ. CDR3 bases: TGTGCCAGCAGCCTAGCTGACAGCTCCAACTACGAGCAGTACTTC. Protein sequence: CASSLADSSNYEQYF.

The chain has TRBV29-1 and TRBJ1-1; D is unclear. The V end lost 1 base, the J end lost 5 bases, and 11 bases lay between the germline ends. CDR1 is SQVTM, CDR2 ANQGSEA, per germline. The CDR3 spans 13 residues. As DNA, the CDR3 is TGCAGCGTTGAAGGCCCGGGGAGGACTGAAGCTTTCTTT. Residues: CSVEGPGRTEAFF.

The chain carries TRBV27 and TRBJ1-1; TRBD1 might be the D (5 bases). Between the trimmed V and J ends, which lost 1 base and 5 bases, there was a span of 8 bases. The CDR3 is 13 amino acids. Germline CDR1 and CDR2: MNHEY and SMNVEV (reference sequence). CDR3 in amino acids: CASSLFGGTEAFF. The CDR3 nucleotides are TGTGCCAGCAGTTTATTCGGGGGGACTGAAGCTTTCTTT.